In this sample, the clone carrying this T cell receptor beta chain turned up a few times. Its antigen is unknown. The data belong to a study of T-cell reconstitution after alpha-beta-depleted transplantation in children. Findings of the study overall: After one year, T-cell counts and TCRbeta diversity mostly came from new T cells.

Unique molecular identifiers were incorporated into the prepared TCRbeta library. TCRdb fed the PCR reads into MiXCR, producing one record per CDR3 protein. This table has hundreds of thousands of distinct CDR3 sequences, roughly 13% appearing once. Here the sequenced sample was PBMCs, mostly from graft donor cells, taken 360 days after TCRalphabeta/CD19-depleted stem cell transplant. The sequence came from a male patient younger than 18 who had a stem cell transplant for acute myeloid leukemia, so the T cells may come from the graft donor.

CDR3 residues: CASSQVSGGSGQFF. The CDR3 nucleotides read TGCGCCAGCAGCCAAGTGAGCGGGGGGAGCGGGCAGTTCTTC. The chain is built from TRBV4-3 and TRBJ2-1; 9 bases agree with TRBD2. Germline V lookup: CDR1 LGHNA, CDR2 YSLEER. V gave up 1 base and J gave up 12 bases; unmatched junction bases: 7. The CDR3 totals 14 residues.